Below, 6 T cell receptor beta chains from the same sample are listed, as sequenced in a study of blood T cell repertoires in COVID-19. Measured with immunoSEQ multiplex PCR; TCRdb has only the in-frame clones, and not every one. There are fewer than 650,000 clones in the sample; roughly nine tenths occur only once, and roughly 8.3% lies in the top ten. Sequencing input: peripheral blood. The origin of the receptors is a woman in her fifties or sixties with COVID-19, enrolled during active disease.

This chain connects TRBV24-1 to TRBJ2-7; 7 positions agree with TRBD1. This CDR3 region has 13 residues. Germline V gene sequence: CDR1 KGHDR, CDR2 SFDVKD. V gave up 4 bases and J gave up 5 bases; unmatched junction bases: 4. The CDR3 is CATSDPDRDEQYF. In DNA, the CDR3 is TGTGCCACCAGTGACCCCGACAGGGACGAGCAGTACTTC.

The chain recombines TRBV6-5 with TRBJ2-7; 9 bases line up with TRBD1. The CDR3 has 14 amino acids. CDR1 and CDR2 from the germline V gene are MNHEY and SVGAGI. With 5 bases clipped from V and 7 bases from J, the junction kept 9 bases outside the gene matches. CDR3 protein: CASSRRDRVDEQYF. Here the CDR3 DNA reads TGTGCCAGCAGTAGACGGGACAGGGTGGATGAGCAGTACTTC.

The J gene is TRBJ2-7, the V gene TRBV6-6, with 7 bases fitting TRBD1. The V gene end was trimmed by 6 bases and the J gene end by 2 bases; junction bases not matched to a gene: 7. Germline V lookup: CDR1 MNHNY, CDR2 SVGAGI (reference sequence). The CDR3 runs 14 residues. For the CDR3, the DNA is TGTGCCAGCAGGAGGGACAGTGGGGCCTACGAGCAGTACTTC. Amino acids: CASRRDSGAYEQYF.

This clone is a singleton in its sample. This chain connects TRBV7-8 to TRBJ1-4; D is ambiguous. The CDR3 loop spans 13 amino acids. The V and J ends lost 1 base and 7 bases respectively, with 7 bases between them. Germline V CDR1 and CDR2: SGHVS, FQNEAQ. Here the CDR3 DNA reads TGTGCCAGCAGCTTAGGCGGAATTGAAAAACTGTTTTTT. As protein: CASSLGGIEKLFF.

V usage is TRBV6-6 and J usage is TRBJ2-2; D gene uncertain. Germline V gives CDR1 MNHNY, CDR2 SVGAGI (reference sequence). V lost 0 bases, J lost 4 bases, and 9 bases lay in between. The CDR3 is 15 residues long. The DNA for the CDR3 is TGTGCCAGCAGTTACTCGGTACAGATCACCGGGGAGCTGTTTTTT. It is translated as CASSYSVQITGELFF.

The chain uses TRBV6-5 and TRBJ1-2; no definite D call. This CDR3 is built from 12 residues. CDR1 MNHEY and CDR2 SVGAGI come from the germline V gene. The V gene lost 5 bases and the J gene lost 8 bases, with 12 bases spanning the gap. This CDR3 reads CASSTDYGGYTF. In DNA, the CDR3 is TGTGCCAGCAGTACTGACTATGGGGGCTACACCTTC.